This T cell receptor (beta chain) was obtained from a study of PD-L1 blockade in urothelial cancer. Only in-frame clones appear in the TCRdb table, and some are missing; sequencing was by immunoSEQ multiplex PCR. Counted here are 20,000 to 25,000 clones, around 91% occurring once; the ten biggest clones make up about 11%. The V segment lost 5 bases and the J segment 0 bases; nucleotides outside the gene matches: 6. The CDR3 is made up of 16 amino acids. In germline, CDR1 is LGHNT, CDR2 FRNRAP. Time point of the sample: peripheral blood 6 weeks after treatment start. This sequence joins TRBV12-5 and TRBJ2-2; 7 bases are a match to TRBD1. Specimen: PBMCs, collected around atezolizumab (anti-PD-L1) treatment. This clonotype originated in an older woman with urothelial cancer. The CDR3: CASGTTGTANTGELFF. The CDR3 DNA is TGTGCTAGTGGTACAACCGGGACAGCGAACACCGGGGAGCTGTTTTTT.